This T cell receptor (beta chain) was obtained from a study of cytomegalovirus exposure and HLA in healthy donors. PCR used 60 Vbeta primers and 13 Jbeta primers. The authors' processing: An analysis performed later counted around 86 million unique TCR beta chains (roughly 9.9 million of them shared). Clones were read by immunoSEQ multiplex PCR, and TCRdb kept only the in-frame ones, dropping some. V and J calls and clone size are copied from that table; D and trimming were computed from the DNA. The table lists about 160,000 clones, around 82% of them singletons. Sequencing used PBMCs. The TCR comes from a man aged 25 to 45 in good health and CMV-seronegative.

The CDR3 nucleotides read TGTGCCAGCAGCCCAGGTGGACTAGCGGAGACCTCCTACAATGAGCAGTTCTTC. The encoded protein is CASSPGGLAETSYNEQFF. The chain recombines TRBV7-9 with TRBJ2-1, with 10 bases matching TRBD2. In germline, CDR1 is SEHNR, CDR2 FQNEAQ (reference sequence). This CDR3 is 18 amino acids long. The junction had 10 bases not matched to a gene; V was cut back by 5 bases and J by 0 bases.